This TCR beta chain was identified during a study of shared clonotypes between healthy human individuals. Generated by immunoSEQ multiplex PCR, the TCRdb table keeps only in-frame clones and is missing some. Among 95,000 to 120,000 clones listed, 68% were seen once. This clone has only one observation. Its antigen remains unidentified. All of the donors resided in Nashville, Tennessee, and each was a Caucasian adult. Both CD45RO+ cells and CCR7-negative CD45RA+ TemRA cells were combined to make up CD8 memory. Findings and caveats of the study: Generally, naive subsets came out with larger estimated richness than memory subsets.

The clonotype comes from a woman aged 30 to 39 in good health. The specimen was memory CD8+ T cells sorted from blood. As to subset: CD45RO+ cells pooled with CCR7-negative TemRA cells.

The CDR3 is CAIRLDQNTEAFF. CDR3 in DNA: TGTGCCATCAGGCTGGACCAGAACACTGAAGCTTTCTTT. The V and J genes are TRBV10-3 and TRBJ1-1, with no clear D. The CDR3 spans 13 residues. In germline, CDR1 is ENHRY, CDR2 SYGVKD. V was pared by 6 bases and J by 1 base, with 9 bases between.